The 11 T cell receptor beta chains given below trace back to one sample, sequenced in a study of cytomegalovirus exposure and HLA in healthy donors. 13 Jbeta primers and 60 Vbeta primers were used for the PCR. Generated by immunoSEQ multiplex PCR, the TCRdb table keeps only in-frame clones and is missing some. The table has under 200,000 clones, 75% to 90% seen once. The source material was PBMCs. The receptor source for this set is a human donor in good health.

This chain connects TRBV15 to TRBJ1-1; no firm D call. The CDR3 consists of 15 residues. The ends were cut back, 0 bases at V and 0 bases at J, with 8 bases in the middle. Germline CDR1 and CDR2: LNHNV and YYDKDF (reference sequence). The chain's CDR3 is CATSRDEHLNTEAFF. For the CDR3, the DNA is TGTGCCACCAGCAGAGATGAACACCTGAACACTGAAGCTTTCTTT.

The V and J genes are TRBV9 and TRBJ2-5, with D possibly matching TRBD2 (6 bases). Trimming removed 3 bases at V and 7 bases at J, with 13 bases between. This CDR3 is built from 13 residues. Germline values: CDR1 SGDLS, CDR2 YYNGEE. The CDR3, as DNA: TGTGCCAGCAGCGGGGACTCCCCGGCGACCCAGTACTTC. Translation gives CASSGDSPATQYF.

The gene calls are TRBV5-1 and TRBJ1-2; D possibly corresponds to TRBD1 (5 bases). The CDR3 has 15 amino acids. CDR1 and CDR2 (germline): SGHRS, YFSETQ. Trimming removed 0 bases from V and 6 bases from J, with 15 bases in between. The CDR3 region is CASSLAGTGVNGYTF. The CDR3 DNA follows: TGCGCCAGCAGCTTGGCCGGGACGGGAGTCAATGGCTACACCTTC.

The chain joins TRBV6-1 to TRBJ1-5, with D possibly being TRBD1 (6 bases). Trimming took 6 bases from V and 5 from J, leaving 11 bases between them. CDR3 size: 13 residues. Germline V gene data show CDR1 as MNHNS and CDR2 as SASEGT. The CDR3 DNA is TGTGCCAGCAGCCGCAGGGGCCATCAGCCCCAGCATTTT. It specifies CASSRRGHQPQHF.

The genes are TRBV4-2 and TRBJ2-7; the match to TRBD1 covers 11 bases. The germline V gene has CDR1 LGHNA and CDR2 YNFKEQ. V was clipped by 2 bases and J by 6 bases; unmatched bases: 6. CDR3 length: 15 amino acids. CDR3 residues: CASSQNRDRGAEQYF. CDR3 bases: TGTGCCAGCAGCCAAAACCGGGACAGGGGGGCCGAGCAGTACTTC.

The chain links TRBV27 to TRBJ2-7, with 7 bases matching TRBD1. In germline, CDR1 is MNHEY, CDR2 SMNVEV (reference sequence). The length of the CDR3 is 13 residues. With 8 bases clipped from V and 3 bases from J, the junction kept 7 bases outside the gene matches. The CDR3 sequence: CASGRRQGYEQYF. As DNA, the CDR3 is TGTGCCAGCGGACGAAGACAGGGCTACGAGCAGTACTTC.

This chain joins TRBV21-1 and TRBJ2-1; the table's D call of TRBD2 was not tested on the DNA. TRBV21-1 is recorded as a pseudogene. This CDR3 is 18 amino acids long. CDR3 sequence: CASSKTNPREGHPGEQFF. CDR3 nucleotides: TGTGCCAGCAGCAAAACGAACCCAAGGGAGGGACATCCGGGAGAGCAGTTCTTC.

V usage is TRBV5-5 and J usage is TRBJ1-1; D might be TRBD1 (5 bases). CDR1 SGHKS and CDR2 YYEKEE come from the germline V gene (reference sequence). The CDR3 has 15 amino acids. Trimming left V 0 bases short and J 4 bases short, with 13 bases between. The CDR3 DNA reads as TGTGCCAGCAGCTTGGGGTTTGGGGGAGGCACTGAAGCTTTCTTT. This codes for CASSLGFGGGTEAFF.

This chain uses TRBV4-3 with TRBJ1-2; D ambiguous. Germline loops: CDR1 LGHNA, CDR2 YSLEER. V gave up 1 base and J gave up 7 bases, with 13 bases separating them. The CDR3 runs 14 residues. This chain's CDR3 is CASSQGEDFSGYTF. The DNA of the CDR3 is TGCGCCAGCAGCCAAGGGGAGGATTTTAGTGGCTACACCTTC.

This clone has more than one count but fewer than ten. The chain employs TRBV2 and TRBJ2-5, with 9 bases fitting TRBD2. Trimming removed 11 bases from V and 3 bases from J; junction bases left unmatched: 4. The CDR3 runs to 12 residues. Germline V gene lookup returns CDR1 SNHLY and CDR2 FYNNEI. The chain's CDR3 is CAGRGGKETQYF. CDR3 in DNA: TGTGCCGGGCGGGGGGGGAAAGAGACCCAGTACTTC.

This CDR3 reads CASSPTGAATNEKLFF. In DNA form, the CDR3 reads TGTGCCAGCAGTCCCACAGGGGCTGCAACTAATGAAAAACTGTTTTTT. The gene calls are TRBV28 and TRBJ1-4; TRBD1 agrees at 7 bases. V shed 5 bases, J shed 0 bases, and the junction held 6 bases outside the gene matches. In germline, CDR1 is MDHEN, CDR2 SYDVKM. This CDR3 has 16 amino acids.